The next 6 T cell receptor beta chains were all read from a single sample in a study of blood T cell repertoires in COVID-19. Data came from immunoSEQ multiplex PCR; TCRdb stores just in-frame clones and leaves some out. The sample lists 200,000 or so clones; roughly four fifths were seen once. Sequenced sample: peripheral blood. These receptor sequences come from a woman of 80 years or more with COVID-19, enrolled during active disease.

J is TRBJ2-3 and V is TRBV7-2; D gene ambiguous. This CDR3 is built from 12 residues. Trimming shortened V by 1 base and J by 8 bases, and 7 bases separated the two germline ends. The germline gives CDR1 SGHTA, CDR2 FQGNSA. The CDR3 nucleotides read TGTGCCAGCAGCTTAGGACGGAGTACGCAGTATTTT. As protein: CASSLGRSTQYF.

This rearrangement joins TRBV12-5 to TRBJ2-7, with a tentative D call TRBD1 (5 bases). The V gene's germline CDR1 is LGHNT and CDR2 FRNRAP. CDR3 size: 17 residues. Trimming left V 7 bases short and J 0 bases short, with 22 bases between. CDR3 sequence (DNA): TGTGCTAGTGCCCCCCCACGCCTGGGGCAAGTCTCCTACGAGCAGTACTTC. It translates to CASAPPRLGQVSYEQYF.

The chain joins TRBV3-1 (or the pseudogene TRBV3-2) to TRBJ2-3, with a tentative D call TRBD2 (6 bases). Between the trimmed V and J ends, which lost 4 bases and 5 bases, there was a span of 19 bases. This CDR3 comprises 16 residues. CDR1 and CDR2 from the germline V gene are LGHDT and YNNKEL (reference sequence). This CDR3 reads CASSRIGAGFRDTQYF. The CDR3 coding sequence is TGTGCCAGCAGCCGAATCGGGGCGGGATTTAGAGATACGCAGTATTTT.

This clone is a singleton in its sample. J is TRBJ2-7 and V is TRBV7-9; 7 nucleotides match TRBD2. The CDR3 covers 14 residues. Germline lookup yields CDR1 SEHNR and CDR2 FQNEAQ (reference sequence). Trimming at V came to 7 bases and at J to 6 bases, leaving 12 bases not matched to a gene. The CDR3 loop reads CASTLRASGSEQYF. The CDR3 bases are TGTGCCAGCACCCTAAGGGCTAGCGGAAGCGAGCAGTACTTC.

This chain connects TRBV5-6 to TRBJ2-5; D is unresolved. The CDR3 contains 15 residues. Trimming took off 0 bases at V and 0 bases at J, with 9 bases between the two ends. CDR1 is SGHDT and CDR2 is YYEEEE in the germline V gene. CDR3 DNA sequence: TGTGCCAGCAGCTTGGTAAATCTGTACCAAGAGACCCAGTACTTC. This gives the protein CASSLVNLYQETQYF.

The V call is TRBV19, the J call TRBJ2-1; 9 bases map to TRBD2. There are 18 residues in the CDR3. The J segment lost 5 bases and the V segment lost 5 bases, leaving 16 bases of the junction unmatched. Germline CDR1 and CDR2: LNHDA and SQIVND (reference sequence). CDR3 protein: CASSLPSGRPNMNNEQFF. The CDR3 DNA reads TGTGCCAGTAGTCTCCCCAGCGGGAGGCCCAATATGAACAATGAGCAGTTCTTC.